The rows below give T cell receptor beta chains drawn from one sample of a study of blood T cell dynamics during melanoma immunotherapy. Assay used: immunoSEQ multiplex PCR; TCRdb lists only in-frame clones, some missing. The data hold 6,200 or so clones, with over 90% observed a single time. Sequenced here: cell-free DNA from blood, sampled from a patient treated with checkpoint blockade. The receptors here all came from a human donor with melanoma. The conserved cysteine and the conserved F or W are not part of the CDR3 here.

v_gene: TRBV7-2
j_gene: TRBJ1-5
CDR3aa: ASSLDNRAVSNQPQH

v_gene: TRBV7-9
j_gene: TRBJ1-5
CDR3aa: ASSPTGDKEQPQH

v_gene: TRBV4-1
j_gene: TRBJ2-2
CDR3aa: ASSPSPGDANTGELF

v_gene: TRBV5-8
j_gene: TRBJ2-3
CDR3aa: ASSPGTSDFVTDTQY

v_gene: TRBV7-8
j_gene: TRBJ2-2
CDR3aa: ASKLRQGGTGELF

v_gene: TRBV4-1
j_gene: TRBJ2-5
CDR3aa: ASSQGVTSGYQETQY

v_gene: TRBV29-1
j_gene: TRBJ2-1
CDR3aa: SVGYGTGVEQF

v_gene: TRBV27
j_gene: TRBJ1-6
CDR3aa: ASSYRGVKESPLH

v_gene: TRBV5-4
j_gene: TRBJ2-3
CDR3aa: ASSLGANTGNTPSGAY

v_gene: TRBV6-5
j_gene: TRBJ2-7
CDR3aa: AILLRAGSYEQY

v_gene: TRBV10-2
j_gene: TRBJ1-1
CDR3aa: ASSESGRGLEAF

v_gene: TRBV7-6
j_gene: TRBJ2-7
CDR3aa: ASSFQTGLEGEQY

v_gene: TRBV15
j_gene: TRBJ1-3
CDR3aa: ATSRAEGGYGNTIY

v_gene: TRBV7-2
j_gene: TRBJ1-5
CDR3aa: ASSHSPNRGNQPQH

v_gene: TRBV9
j_gene: TRBJ2-7
CDR3aa: ASSVEGYEQY

v_gene: TRBV4-2
j_gene: TRBJ1-1
CDR3aa: ASSQEPGNTEAF

v_gene: TRBV6-1
j_gene: TRBJ1-2
CDR3aa: ASGRQGYYGYT

v_gene: TRBV5-1
j_gene: TRBJ2-5
CDR3aa: ASSSQRARETQY

v_gene: TRBV15
j_gene: TRBJ1-4
CDR3aa: ATSRGEGWRTNEKLF

v_gene: TRBV5-6
j_gene: TRBJ1-2
CDR3aa: ASSLIEAGGGLDYGYT

v_gene: TRBV7-6
j_gene: TRBJ2-2
CDR3aa: ASSLASSGRARGTGELF

v_gene: TRBV4-2
j_gene: TRBJ2-3
CDR3aa: ATDKLYTDTQY

v_gene: TRBV28
j_gene: .
CDR3aa: ASSLSYTGTSGYEQY

v_gene: TRBV9
j_gene: TRBJ2-1
CDR3aa: ASSVLVADRDNEQF

v_gene: TRBV6-1
j_gene: TRBJ2-3
CDR3aa: ASSGWTSSTDTQY

v_gene: TRBV7-6
j_gene: TRBJ1-1
CDR3aa: ASSPRPAGTEAF

v_gene: TRBV27
j_gene: TRBJ1-5
CDR3aa: ASSRITGNPVGWQPQH

v_gene: TRBV2
j_gene: TRBJ2-1
CDR3aa: ASSTTGAEQF

v_gene: TRBV29-1
j_gene: TRBJ2-7
CDR3aa: SAQGGLTGIYEQY

v_gene: TRBV6-1
j_gene: TRBJ1-2
CDR3aa: ASSEDVRSTGYT

v_gene: TRBV6-5
j_gene: TRBJ2-6
CDR3aa: ASSYTQASGANVLT

v_gene: TRBV18
j_gene: TRBJ2-2
CDR3aa: ASSRRTGARDGELF

v_gene: TRBV11-2
j_gene: TRBJ1-1
CDR3aa: ASSSRLGANTEAF

v_gene: TRBV7-8
j_gene: TRBJ1-2
CDR3aa: ASSSFQDRIVYGYT

v_gene: TRBV28
j_gene: TRBJ2-3
CDR3aa: ASSSTRDTQY

v_gene: TRBV6-6
j_gene: TRBJ2-7
CDR3aa: ASSYPPAYEQY

v_gene: TRBV6-6
j_gene: .
CDR3aa: ASSYGSTYEQY

v_gene: TRBV6-4
j_gene: TRBJ2-2
CDR3aa: ASTPDQGAGELF

v_gene: TRBV2
j_gene: TRBJ2-7
CDR3aa: ASSQPRYEQY

v_gene: TRBV2
j_gene: TRBJ1-5
CDR3aa: ASSKGQVGQPQH

v_gene: TRBV7-7
j_gene: TRBJ2-1
CDR3aa: ASAAGTYNEQF

v_gene: TRBV5-5
j_gene: TRBJ1-6
CDR3aa: ASSTDIHNSPLH

v_gene: TRBV19
j_gene: TRBJ2-7
CDR3aa: ASSRTGGIEQY

v_gene: TRBV27
j_gene: TRBJ1-5
CDR3aa: ASSPGTGGRQPQH

v_gene: TRBV2
j_gene: TRBJ1-1
CDR3aa: ASSEVAVSGEAF

v_gene: TRBV7-2
j_gene: TRBJ1-2
CDR3aa: ASSPPPGGYT

v_gene: TRBV30
j_gene: TRBJ1-4
CDR3aa: AWSEQVNEKLF

v_gene: TRBV4-2
j_gene: TRBJ1-1
CDR3aa: ASSQEPTEAF

v_gene: TRBV2
j_gene: TRBJ1-1
CDR3aa: ASSEVGEMNTEAF

v_gene: TRBV5-1
j_gene: TRBJ2-5
CDR3aa: ASSPQRGGLETQY

v_gene: TRBV6-1
j_gene: TRBJ1-2
CDR3aa: ASSEVDRGRYT

v_gene: TRBV7-9
j_gene: TRBJ2-5
CDR3aa: ASSARGGRGETQY

v_gene: TRBV7-9
j_gene: TRBJ2-7
CDR3aa: ASSHPGRSYEQY